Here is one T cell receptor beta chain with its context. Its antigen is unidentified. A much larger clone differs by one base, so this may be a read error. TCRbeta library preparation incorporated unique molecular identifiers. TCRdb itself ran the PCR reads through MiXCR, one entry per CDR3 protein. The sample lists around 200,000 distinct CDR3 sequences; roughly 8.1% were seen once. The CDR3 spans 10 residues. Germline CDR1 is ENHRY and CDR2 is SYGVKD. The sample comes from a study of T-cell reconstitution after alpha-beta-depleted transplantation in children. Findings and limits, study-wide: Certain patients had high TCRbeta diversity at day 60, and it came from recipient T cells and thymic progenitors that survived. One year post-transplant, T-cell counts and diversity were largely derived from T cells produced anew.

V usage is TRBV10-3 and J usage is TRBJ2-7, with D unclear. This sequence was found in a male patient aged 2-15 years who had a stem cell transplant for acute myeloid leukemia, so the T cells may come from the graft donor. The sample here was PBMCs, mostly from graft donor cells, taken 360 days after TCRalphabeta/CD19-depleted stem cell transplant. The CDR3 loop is CAISDVRLHF. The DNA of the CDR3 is TGTGCCATCAGTGACGTTAGACTCCACTTC.